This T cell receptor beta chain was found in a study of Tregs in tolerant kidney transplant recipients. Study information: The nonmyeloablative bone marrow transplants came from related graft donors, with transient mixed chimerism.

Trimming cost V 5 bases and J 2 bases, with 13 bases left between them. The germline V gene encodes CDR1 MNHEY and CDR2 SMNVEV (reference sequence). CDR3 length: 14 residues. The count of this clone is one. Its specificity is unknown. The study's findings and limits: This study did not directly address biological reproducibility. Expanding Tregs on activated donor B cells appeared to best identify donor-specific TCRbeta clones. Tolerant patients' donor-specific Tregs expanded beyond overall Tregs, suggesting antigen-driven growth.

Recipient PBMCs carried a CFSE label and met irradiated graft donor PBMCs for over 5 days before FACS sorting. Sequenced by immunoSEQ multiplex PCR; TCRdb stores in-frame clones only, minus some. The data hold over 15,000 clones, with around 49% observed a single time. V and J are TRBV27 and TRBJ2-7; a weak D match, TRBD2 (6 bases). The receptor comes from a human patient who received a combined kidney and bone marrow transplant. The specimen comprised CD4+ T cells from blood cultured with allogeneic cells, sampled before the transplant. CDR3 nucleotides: TGTGCCAGCAGTAGATTAGCGGATACCTACGAGCAGTACTTC. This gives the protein CASSRLADTYEQYF.